The sequence of this T cell receptor (beta chain) was determined in a study of T cell changes during pregnancy in multiple sclerosis. The CDR3 is 12 residues long. The V end lost 3 bases, the J end lost 3 bases, and 6 bases lay between the germline ends. Germline lookup yields CDR1 MNHEY and CDR2 SMNVEV (reference sequence). Measured with immunoSEQ multiplex PCR; TCRdb has only the in-frame clones, and not every one. The table has approximately 50,000 clones, 92% seen once; the top ten hold roughly 0.4%. The source was CD4+ T cells from peripheral blood mononuclear cells, collected after pregnancy. This clonotype was sampled from a female donor with multiple sclerosis, enrolled in a pregnancy study. This chain uses TRBV27 with TRBJ2-7; no reliable D call. CDR3 sequence reads: CASSFPFYEQYF. For the CDR3, the DNA is TGTGCCAGCAGTTTTCCTTTCTACGAGCAGTACTTC.